Each of the 11 T cell receptor beta chains below was sequenced from the same sample in a study of T cells after yellow fever vaccination. TCRdb itself ran the 5' RACE reads through MiXCR, one entry per CDR3 protein. The sample yields about 320,000 distinct CDR3 sequences, 9.5% to 12% seen once. Here the sequenced sample was CD4+ T cells sorted from PBMCs, taken 45 days after the yellow fever booster vaccination. The receptors shown here come from a man aged 18-30 years who received the YFV17D yellow fever vaccine.

The chain recombines TRBV3-1 with TRBJ2-2, with 7 bases matching TRBD2. The germline V gene encodes CDR1 LGHDT and CDR2 YNNKEL (reference sequence). The CDR3 length is 15 residues. V shed 5 bases, J shed 6 bases, and the junction held 9 bases outside the gene matches. The DNA for the CDR3 is TGTGCCAGCAGCTCCGGGACTACTAACCCCGGGGAGCTGTTTTTT. The encoded protein is CASSSGTTNPGELFF.

CDR3 coding DNA: TGTGCCAGCAGCTTAGCAGGGGGCTTGGCTGGAGGGGCCAACGTCCTGACTTTC. As protein: CASSLAGGLAGGANVLTF. The chain carries TRBV7-2 and TRBJ2-6; the match to TRBD1 covers 7 bases. The germline gives CDR1 SGHTA, CDR2 FQGNSA. The ends lost 0 bases at V and 4 bases at J; junction bases unmatched: 9. The CDR3 length is 18 residues.

In regard to this clonotype: Its ends do not fully match the called genes, so a read error is possible. This chain connects TRBV3-1 to TRBJ1-6, with 8 bases matching TRBD1. The CDR3 sequence is 16 residues long. Germline V lookup: CDR1 LGHDT, CDR2 YNNKEL (reference sequence). CDR3 sequence (DNA): TGTGCCAGCAGCCAATGGGAGACAGGGGAAAATTCACCCCTCCAATTT. Residues: CASSQWETGENSPLQF.

In its sample, this clonotype was seen a few times. The V and J genes are TRBV7-2 and TRBJ2-2, with 8 bases identical to TRBD1. The CDR3 loop spans 15 amino acids. Trimming at V came to 4 bases and at J to 7 bases, leaving 8 bases not matched to a gene. Germline V gene lookup returns CDR1 SGHTA and CDR2 FQGNSA. CDR3 sequence (DNA): TGTGCCAGCAGCTCCGGACAGGGAATTATCGGGGAGCTGTTTTTT. Translated: CASSSGQGIIGELFF.

The chain is built from TRBV12-3 or TRBV12-4 and TRBJ1-3, with D perhaps TRBD1 (5 bases). This CDR3 is 15 amino acids long. The V end lost 5 bases, the J end lost 2 bases, and 13 bases lay between the germline ends. The CDR3 spells CASSPGPRAGNTIYF. The CDR3 coding sequence is TGTGCCAGCAGTCCGGGACCACGCGCTGGAAACACCATATATTTT.

The J gene is TRBJ2-7, the V gene TRBV6-2 or TRBV6-3; 7 bases match TRBD2. The length of the CDR3 is 14 residues. The V segment lost 6 bases and the J segment 0 bases; nucleotides outside the gene matches: 5. CDR1 is MNHEY and CDR2 is SVGEGT in the germline V gene. CDR3 protein: CASSVGGSSYEQYV. In nucleotides, the CDR3 is TGTGCCAGCAGCGTGGGGGGGAGCTCCTACGAGCAGTACGTC.

V usage is TRBV3-1 and J usage is TRBJ1-6, with no clear D. The CDR3 is 13 residues long. Trimming pared 0 bases from V and 9 bases from J, leaving 6 bases between. Germline CDR1 is LGHDT and CDR2 is YNNKEL (reference sequence). The CDR3 DNA sequence: TGTGCCAGCAGCCAAGAGGGAAGTTCACCCCTCCACTTT. Its protein is CASSQEGSSPLHF.

This clonotype was detected a few times. The rearrangement uses TRBV7-9 and TRBJ2-5; 7 nucleotides line up with TRBD2. Looked up from germline, CDR1 is SEHNR and CDR2 is FQNEAQ (reference sequence). This CDR3 region has 15 residues. V trimming: 4 bases; J trimming: 1 base; junction bases outside the gene matches: 6. The CDR3 bases are TGTGCCAGCAGCTGGAAGGGAGGGGTCCAAGAGACCCAGTACTTC. Amino acid sequence: CASSWKGGVQETQYF.

The chain employs TRBV5-8 and TRBJ1-6; no definite D call. Trimming left V 4 bases short and J 7 bases short, with 12 bases between. Germline CDR1 is SGHTS and CDR2 is YDEGEE. CDR3 length: 14 amino acids. CDR3 in amino acids: CASSHVYGNSPLHF. The DNA for the CDR3 is TGTGCCAGCAGCCACGTGTACGGGAATTCACCCCTCCACTTT.

V usage is TRBV6-2 or TRBV6-3 and J usage is TRBJ2-7; D uncertain. The CDR3 is 13 amino acids. Looked up from germline, CDR1 is MNHEY and CDR2 is SVGEGT. V lost 6 bases, J lost 5 bases, and 14 bases lay in between. The CDR3 sequence is CASSNGLENEQYF. As DNA, the CDR3 is TGTGCCAGCAGCAACGGGCTTGAGAACGAGCAGTACTTC.

The sample holds a few counts of this clonotype. V gene TRBV6-6 combines with J gene TRBJ1-1; 7 bases agree with TRBD1. Trimming at V came to 0 bases and at J to 1 base, leaving 2 bases not matched to a gene. The CDR3 runs 15 residues. Germline loops: CDR1 MNHNY, CDR2 SVGAGI (reference sequence). The CDR3 DNA is TGTGCCAGCAGTTACTCGGACAGGTCGAACACTGAAGCTTTCTTT. Residues: CASSYSDRSNTEAFF.